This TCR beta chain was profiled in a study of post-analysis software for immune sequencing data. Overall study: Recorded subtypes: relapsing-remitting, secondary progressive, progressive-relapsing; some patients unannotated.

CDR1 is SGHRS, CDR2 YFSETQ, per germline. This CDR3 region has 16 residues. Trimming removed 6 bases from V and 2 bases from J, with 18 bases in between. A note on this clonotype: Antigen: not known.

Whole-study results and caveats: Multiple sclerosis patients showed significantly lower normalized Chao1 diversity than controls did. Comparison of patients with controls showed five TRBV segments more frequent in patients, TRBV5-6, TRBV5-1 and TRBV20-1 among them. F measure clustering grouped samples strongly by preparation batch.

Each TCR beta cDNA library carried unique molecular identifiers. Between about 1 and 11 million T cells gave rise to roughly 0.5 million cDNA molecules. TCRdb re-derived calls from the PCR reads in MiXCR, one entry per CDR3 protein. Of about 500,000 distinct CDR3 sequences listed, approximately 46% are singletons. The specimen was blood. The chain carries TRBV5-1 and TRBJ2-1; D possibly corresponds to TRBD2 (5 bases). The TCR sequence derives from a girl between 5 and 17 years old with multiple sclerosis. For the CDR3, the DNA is TGCGCCAGCACCCCGCAAGGGATGGAGGCCTACAATGAGCAGTTCTTC. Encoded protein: CASTPQGMEAYNEQFF.